This is a list of T cell receptor beta chains from one sample in a study of tumor and adjacent non-tumor tissue in lung cancer. TCRdb passed the multiplex PCR reads through MiXCR, listing each CDR3 protein once. There are over 110,000 distinct CDR3 sequences in the sample; around 61% occur only once, and 18% lies in the top ten. Sample: lung tumor tissue. These receptors all stem from a man aged 60-69 years with small cell lung cancer. CDR3s include the opening cysteine and the closing phenylalanine or tryptophan. A D gene is named only where the DNA matches it firmly. Part of the rows lack a size; the others show once, few, many or a class for expanded clones.

abundance	d_gene	v_gene	j_gene	CDR3aa	CDR3nt
few	NA	TRBV20-1	TRBJ2-3	CSASSRASDTQYF	TGCAGTGCTAGTAGTAGGGCCTCAGATACGCAGTATTTT
NA	TRBD1	TRBV6-5	TRBJ2-3	CVSSYTSQGANTQYF	TGTGTCAGCAGTTACACCTCGCAGGGGGCAAATACGCAGTATTTT
NA	TRBD2	TRBV20-1	TRBJ2-2	CSARDRKRGTTNTGELFF	TGCAGTGCTAGGGATCGCAAGCGGGGGACCACTAACACCGGGGAGCTGTTTTTT
NA	NA	TRBV20-1	TRBJ1-6	CSAQDRQVRGLPLHF	TGCAGTGCTCAAGATAGGCAGGTGCGGGGGTTACCTCTCCACTTT
once	NA	TRBV20-1	TRBJ2-1	CSARSGAWNEQFF	TGCAGTGCTAGGAGCGGTGCCTGGAATGAGCAGTTCTTC
NA	NA	TRBV5-4	TRBJ1-2	CPSSLDRGPYGYTF	TGTCCCAGTAGCTTGGACAGAGGGCCCTATGGCTACACCTTC
NA	NA	TRBV29-1	TRBJ1-1	CSVERQIIMSTEAFF	TGCAGCGTTGAACGACAGATTATCATGAGCACTGAAGCTTTCTTT
few	TRBD1	TRBV12-3/TRBV12-4	TRBJ2-3	CASSFYGTGFGADTQYF	TGTGCCAGCAGTTTTTATGGGACAGGGTTTGGCGCAGATACGCAGTATTTT
NA	NA	TRBV20-1	TRBJ2-1	CKGGSSLGEQFF	TGTAAAGGGGGTAGCTCCCTGGGTGAGCAGTTCTTC
many	TRBD1	TRBV24-1	TRBJ2-1	CATSTGRGSYNEQFF	TGTGCCACCTCGACAGGGAGAGGGTCCTACAATGAGCAGTTCTTC
few	TRBD2	TRBV4-1	TRBJ2-1	CASSQHLAEAYNEQFF	TGCGCCAGCAGCCAACATCTAGCGGAGGCCTACAATGAGCAGTTCTTC
NA	TRBD2	TRBV11-2	TRBJ2-1	CASTSGSLAGYNEQFF	TGTGCCAGCACCTCGGGATCGCTAGCGGGATACAATGAGCAATTCTTC
few	NA	TRBV6-1	TRBJ1-2	CASSTGPGAPYGYTF	TGTGCCAGCAGTACCGGGCCGGGGGCCCCCTATGGCTACACCTTC
NA	NA	TRBV6-1	TRBJ2-5	CASSPGHRVQWTQYF	TGTGCCAGCAGTCCAGGGCACAGGGTACAATGGACCCAGTACTTC
few	NA	TRBV4-1	TRBJ2-5	CASSPRGAAETQYF	TGCGCCAGCAGCCCCCGGGGGGCGGCGGAGACCCAGTACTTC
few	NA	TRBV5-6	TRBJ1-2	CASSSTGIWDDAPRGYTF	TGTGCCAGTAGCTCGACCGGTATCTGGGACGATGCCCCCCGGGGCTACACCTTC
many	TRBD2	TRBV20-1	TRBJ2-1	CSASPTSGREHEQFF	TGCAGTGCTTCCCCGACTAGCGGGAGGGAGCATGAGCAGTTCTTC
many	NA	TRBV11-2	TRBJ2-6	CASSLDPSGANVLTF	TGTGCCAGCAGCTTAGACCCATCTGGGGCCAACGTCCTGACTTTC
NA	NA	TRBV20-1	TRBJ2-1	CSANNYNEQSF	TGCAGTGCTAATAACTACAATGAGCAGTCCTTC
many	NA	TRBV11-3	TRBJ2-5	CASSLGAASAFQETQYF	TGTGCCAGCAGCTTAGGGGCGGCCTCGGCCTTCCAAGAGACCCAGTACTTC
few	NA	TRBV11-2	TRBJ1-1	CASSLDPSVDTEAFF	TGTGCCAGCAGCTTAGATCCTTCTGTGGACACTGAAGCTTTCTTT
many	TRBD2	TRBV20-1	TRBJ2-1	CSAQSAGLADYNEQFF	TGCAGTGCTCAATCCGCGGGACTAGCGGACTACAATGAGCAGTTCTTC
few	NA	TRBV12-3/TRBV12-4	TRBJ2-7	CASSFKRLNYEQYF	TGTGCCAGCAGTTTTAAGCGCTTGAACTACGAGCAGTACTTC
few	NA	TRBV30	TRBJ1-4	CAWKDPWEKLFF	TGTGCCTGGAAAGACCCGTGGGAAAAACTGTTTTTT
NA	NA	TRBV5-4	TRBJ2-2	CASSFGDFGSTGELFF	TGTGCCAGCAGCTTCGGGGACTTCGGGAGCACCGGGGAGCTGTTTTTT
NA	NA	TRBV11-2	TRBJ1-2	CFSSSRDGYGYTF	TGTTTCAGCAGCTCCCGGGACGGTTATGGTTACACCTTC
NA	NA	TRBV6-5	TRBJ2-3	CASNYVLNTDTQYF	TGTGCCAGCAATTACGTCCTGAACACAGATACGCAGTATTTT
NA	NA	TRBV6-5	TRBJ2-6	CASSLSSGANILTF	TGTGCCAGCAGTTTATCGTCTGGGGCCAACATCCTTACTTTC
NA	NA	TRBV5-4	TRBJ1-1	CAISLPNTEAFF	TGTGCCATCAGCTTGCCGAACACTGAAGCTTTCTTT
NA	NA	TRBV12-3/TRBV12-4	TRBJ1-5	CASSTDGLYSNQPQHF	TGTGCCAGCAGTACAGACGGACTATATAGCAATCAGCCCCAGCATTTT
many	TRBD2	TRBV20-1	TRBJ2-1	CSARDPRGGRAGNEQFF	TGCAGTGCTAGAGATCCGCGGGGCGGGAGGGCCGGTAATGAGCAGTTCTTC
NA	TRBD2	TRBV30	TRBJ2-7	CAWISSGRGPTEQCF	TGTGCCTGGATCTCTAGCGGGAGGGGGCCAACCGAGCAGTGCTTC
NA	NA	TRBV20-1	TRBJ2-2	CSATGPQNSGELFF	TGCAGTGCTACTGGACCGCAGAACAGCGGGGAGCTGTTTTTT
NA	TRBD1	TRBV20-1	TRBJ1-2	CSTADRVSYGYTF	TGCAGTACTGCGGACAGGGTCTCCTATGGCTACACCTTC
once	NA	TRBV11-2	TRBJ2-5	CVSSHSGLEETQYF	TGTGTCAGCAGCCACTCTGGCCTCGAGGAGACCCAATACTTC
NA	NA	TRBV21-1	TRBJ1-4	CASNNGLVAKLFF	TGTGCCAGCAATAACGGGCTGGTCGCAAAACTGTTTTTT
NA	NA	TRBV29-1	TRBJ2-7	CSGGNYEKYF	TGCAGCGGAGGGAATTACGAGAAGTACTTC
NA	TRBD1	TRBV28	TRBJ2-7	CASSLIGTENCEHYF	TGTGCCAGCAGTTTGATAGGGACAGAGAATTGCGAGCACTACTTC
NA	NA	TRBV6-5	TRBJ1-3	CASSCSRNSGNTIYF	TGTGCCAGCAGTTGCTCTAGGAACTCTGGAAACACCATATATTTT
many	NA	TRBV11-2	TRBJ2-1	CASNHWSGAHNEQFF	TGTGCCAGCAACCATTGGTCGGGTGCTCACAATGAGCAGTTCTTC
NA	NA	TRBV7-8	TRBJ2-7	CATSKGDSSNTESHEQYF	TGTGCCACCTCGAAGGGGGACTCCAGCAATACGGAGAGTCACGAGCAGTACTTC
many	TRBD2	TRBV20-1	TRBJ2-1	CSARAKTSGRLLSYNEQFF	TGCAGTGCTAGAGCTAAGACTAGCGGGAGGCTCCTCTCCTACAATGAGCAGTTCTTC
medium-sized	NA	TRBV6-5	TRBJ2-5	CASSSQGTQETQYF	TGTGCCAGCAGTTCTCAGGGGACCCAAGAGACCCAGTACTTC
few	NA	TRBV29-1	TRBJ2-5	CCVEDPPGQNQETQYF	TGCTGCGTTGAGGATCCCCCTGGACAGAACCAAGAGACCCAGTACTTC
NA	NA	TRBV29-1	TRBJ2-6	CSVLRSGANVLIF	TGCAGCGTTTTAAGGTCTGGGGCCAACGTCCTGATTTTC
NA	TRBD2	TRBV20-1	TRBJ2-5	CSARVSGTETQYF	TGCAGTGCTAGAGTTAGCGGGACAGAGACCCAGTACTTC
NA	NA	TRBV7-8	TRBJ2-6	CASSLRVSWANLLTF	TGTGCCAGCAGCTTGAGGGTGTCTTGGGCCAACCTCCTGACTTTC
NA	NA	TRBV11-2	TRBJ2-1	CVSSLVGGTYNEQFF	TGTGTCAGCAGTTTAGTTGGTGGGACCTACAATGAGCAGTTCTTC